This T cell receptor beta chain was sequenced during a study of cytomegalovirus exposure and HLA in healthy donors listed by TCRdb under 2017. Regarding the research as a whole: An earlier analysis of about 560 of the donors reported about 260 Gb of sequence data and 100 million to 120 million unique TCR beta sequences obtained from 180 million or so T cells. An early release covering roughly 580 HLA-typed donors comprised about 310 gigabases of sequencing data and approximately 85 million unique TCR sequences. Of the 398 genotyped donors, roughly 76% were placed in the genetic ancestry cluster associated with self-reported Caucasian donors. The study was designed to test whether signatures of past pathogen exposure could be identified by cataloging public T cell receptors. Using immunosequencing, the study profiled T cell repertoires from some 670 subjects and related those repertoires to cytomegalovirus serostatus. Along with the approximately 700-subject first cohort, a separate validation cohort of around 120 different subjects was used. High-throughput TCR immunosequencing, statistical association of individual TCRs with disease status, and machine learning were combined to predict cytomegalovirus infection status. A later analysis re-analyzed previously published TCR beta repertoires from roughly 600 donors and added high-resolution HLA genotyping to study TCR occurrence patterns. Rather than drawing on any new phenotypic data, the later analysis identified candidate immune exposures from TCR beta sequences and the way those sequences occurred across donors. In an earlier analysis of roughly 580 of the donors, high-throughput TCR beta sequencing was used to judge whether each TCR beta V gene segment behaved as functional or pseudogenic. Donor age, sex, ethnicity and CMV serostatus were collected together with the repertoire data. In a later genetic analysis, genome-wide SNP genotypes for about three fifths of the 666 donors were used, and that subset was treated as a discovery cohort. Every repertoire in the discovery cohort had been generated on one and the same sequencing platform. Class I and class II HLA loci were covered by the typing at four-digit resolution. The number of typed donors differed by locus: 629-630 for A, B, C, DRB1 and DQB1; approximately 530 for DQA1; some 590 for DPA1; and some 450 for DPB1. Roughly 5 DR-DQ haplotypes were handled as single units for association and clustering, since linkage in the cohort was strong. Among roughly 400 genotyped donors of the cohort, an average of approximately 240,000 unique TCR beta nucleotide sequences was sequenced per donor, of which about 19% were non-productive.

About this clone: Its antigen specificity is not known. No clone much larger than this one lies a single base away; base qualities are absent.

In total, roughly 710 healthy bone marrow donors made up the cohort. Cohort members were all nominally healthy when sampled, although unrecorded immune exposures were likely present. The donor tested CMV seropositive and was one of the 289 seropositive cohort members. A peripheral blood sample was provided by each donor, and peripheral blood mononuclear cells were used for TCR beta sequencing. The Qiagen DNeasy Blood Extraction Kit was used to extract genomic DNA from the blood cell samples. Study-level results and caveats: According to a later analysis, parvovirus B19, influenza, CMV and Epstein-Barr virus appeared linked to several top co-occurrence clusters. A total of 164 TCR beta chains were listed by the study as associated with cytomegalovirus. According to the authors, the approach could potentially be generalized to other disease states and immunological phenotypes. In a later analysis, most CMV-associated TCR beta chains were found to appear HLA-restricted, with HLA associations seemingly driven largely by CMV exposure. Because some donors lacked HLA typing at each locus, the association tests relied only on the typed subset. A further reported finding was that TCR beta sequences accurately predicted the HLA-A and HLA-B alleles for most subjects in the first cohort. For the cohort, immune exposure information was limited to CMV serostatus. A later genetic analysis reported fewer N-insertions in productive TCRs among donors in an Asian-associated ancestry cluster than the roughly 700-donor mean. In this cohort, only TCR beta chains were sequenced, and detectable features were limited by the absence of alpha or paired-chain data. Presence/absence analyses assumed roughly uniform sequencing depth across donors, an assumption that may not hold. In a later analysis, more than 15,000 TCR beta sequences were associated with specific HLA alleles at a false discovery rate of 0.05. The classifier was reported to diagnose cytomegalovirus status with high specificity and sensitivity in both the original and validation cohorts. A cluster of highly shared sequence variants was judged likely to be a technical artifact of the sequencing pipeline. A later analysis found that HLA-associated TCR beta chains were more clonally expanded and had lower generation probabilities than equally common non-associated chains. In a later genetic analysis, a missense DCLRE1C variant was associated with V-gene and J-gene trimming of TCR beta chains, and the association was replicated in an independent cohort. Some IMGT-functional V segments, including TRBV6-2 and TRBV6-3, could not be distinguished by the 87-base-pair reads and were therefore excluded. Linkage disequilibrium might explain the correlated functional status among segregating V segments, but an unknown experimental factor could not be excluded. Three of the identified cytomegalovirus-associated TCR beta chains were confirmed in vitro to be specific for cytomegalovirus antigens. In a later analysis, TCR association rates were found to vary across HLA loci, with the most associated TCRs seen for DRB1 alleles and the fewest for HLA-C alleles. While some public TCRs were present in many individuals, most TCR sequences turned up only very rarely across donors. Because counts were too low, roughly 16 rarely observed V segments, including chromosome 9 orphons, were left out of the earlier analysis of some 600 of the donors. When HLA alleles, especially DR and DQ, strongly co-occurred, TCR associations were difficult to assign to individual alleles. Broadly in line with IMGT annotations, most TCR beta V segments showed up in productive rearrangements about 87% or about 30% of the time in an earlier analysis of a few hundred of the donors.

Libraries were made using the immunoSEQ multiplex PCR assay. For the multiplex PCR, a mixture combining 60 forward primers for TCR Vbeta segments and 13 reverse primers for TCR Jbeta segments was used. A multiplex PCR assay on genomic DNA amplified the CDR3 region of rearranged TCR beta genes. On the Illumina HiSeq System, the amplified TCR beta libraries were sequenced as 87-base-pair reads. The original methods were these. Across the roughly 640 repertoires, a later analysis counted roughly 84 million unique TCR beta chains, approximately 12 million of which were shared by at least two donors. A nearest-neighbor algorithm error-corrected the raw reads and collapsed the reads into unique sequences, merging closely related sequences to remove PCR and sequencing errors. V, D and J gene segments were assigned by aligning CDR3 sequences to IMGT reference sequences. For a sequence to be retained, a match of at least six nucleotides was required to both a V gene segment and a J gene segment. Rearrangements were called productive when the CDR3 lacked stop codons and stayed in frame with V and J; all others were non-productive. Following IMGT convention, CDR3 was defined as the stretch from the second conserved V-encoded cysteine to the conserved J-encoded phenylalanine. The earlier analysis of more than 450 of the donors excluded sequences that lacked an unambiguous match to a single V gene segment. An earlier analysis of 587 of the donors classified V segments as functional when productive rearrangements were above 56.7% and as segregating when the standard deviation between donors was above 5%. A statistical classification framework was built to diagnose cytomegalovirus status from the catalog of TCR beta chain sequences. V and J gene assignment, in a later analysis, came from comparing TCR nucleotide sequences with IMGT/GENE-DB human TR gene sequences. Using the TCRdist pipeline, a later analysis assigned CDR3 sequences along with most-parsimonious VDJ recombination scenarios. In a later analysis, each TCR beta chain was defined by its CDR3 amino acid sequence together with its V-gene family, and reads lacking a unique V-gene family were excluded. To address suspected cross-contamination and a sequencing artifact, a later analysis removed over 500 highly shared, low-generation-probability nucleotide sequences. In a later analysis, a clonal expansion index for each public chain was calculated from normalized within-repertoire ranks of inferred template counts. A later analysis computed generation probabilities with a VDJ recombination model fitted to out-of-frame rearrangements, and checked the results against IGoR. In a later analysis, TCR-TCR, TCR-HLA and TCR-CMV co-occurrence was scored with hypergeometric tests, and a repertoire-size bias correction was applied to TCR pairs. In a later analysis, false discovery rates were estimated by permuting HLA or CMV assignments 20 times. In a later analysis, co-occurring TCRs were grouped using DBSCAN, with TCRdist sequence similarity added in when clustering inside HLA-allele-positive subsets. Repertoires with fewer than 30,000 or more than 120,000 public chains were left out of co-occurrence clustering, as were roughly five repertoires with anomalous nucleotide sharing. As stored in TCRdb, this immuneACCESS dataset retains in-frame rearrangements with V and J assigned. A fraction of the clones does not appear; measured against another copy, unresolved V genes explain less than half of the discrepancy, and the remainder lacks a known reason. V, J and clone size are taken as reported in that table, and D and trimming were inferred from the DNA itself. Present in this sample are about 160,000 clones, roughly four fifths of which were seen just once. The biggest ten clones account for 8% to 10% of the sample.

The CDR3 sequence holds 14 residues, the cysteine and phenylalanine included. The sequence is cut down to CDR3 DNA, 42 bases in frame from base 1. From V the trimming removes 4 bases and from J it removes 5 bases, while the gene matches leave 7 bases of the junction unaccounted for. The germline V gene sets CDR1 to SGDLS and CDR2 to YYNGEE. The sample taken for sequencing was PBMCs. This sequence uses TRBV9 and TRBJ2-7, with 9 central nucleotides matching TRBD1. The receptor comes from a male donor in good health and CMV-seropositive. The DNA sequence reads TGTGCCAGCAGCTTACAGGGGGCCTGGGACGAGCAGTACTTC. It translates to CASSLQGAWDEQYF.